These 27 T cell receptor beta chains came from one sample sequenced in a study of blood T cell repertoires in COVID-19. Profiled with immunoSEQ multiplex PCR; TCRdb holds only in-frame clones, not every one. The data show around 100,000 clones, with more than 90% seen just once and 4.5% to 6% held by the top ten. Sequenced material: peripheral blood. These TCRs come from a man in his 70s with acute or convalescent COVID-19.

This chain links TRBV7-9 with TRBJ1-4, with D possibly being TRBD1 (5 bases). Trimming removed 0 bases at V and 4 bases at J, with 12 bases between. CDR3 length equals 16 residues. Germline lookup yields CDR1 SEHNR and CDR2 FQNEAQ (reference sequence). CDR3 residues: CASSLATRAVNEKLFF. CDR3 sequence (DNA): TGTGCCAGCAGCTTAGCCACCAGGGCGGTTAATGAAAAACTGTTTTTT.

The rearrangement joins TRBV18 to TRBJ1-5; D is perhaps TRBD1 (5 bases). The V gene's germline CDR1 is KGHSH and CDR2 LQKENI. CDR3 size: 15 residues. Trimming stripped 5 bases from V and 0 bases from J, with 11 bases between. The CDR3 DNA sequence: TGTGCCAGCTCAACGACAGCGAATAGCAATCAGCCCCAGCATTTT. Encoded protein: CASSTTANSNQPQHF.

This chain links TRBV19 with TRBJ2-1; D remains ambiguous. This CDR3 region has 12 residues. CDR1 is LNHDA and CDR2 is SQIVND in the germline V gene (reference sequence). Trimming pared 5 bases from V and 7 bases from J, leaving 9 bases between. CDR3 residues: CASSFPSNEQFF. Here the CDR3 DNA reads TGTGCCAGTAGTTTCCCCTCGAATGAGCAGTTCTTC.

The V call is TRBV19, the J call TRBJ1-5; D uncertain. The CDR3 contains 16 residues. V was pared by 5 bases and J by 1 base, with 15 bases between. Germline CDR1 reads LNHDA; CDR2 reads SQIVND (reference sequence). CDR3 nucleotide sequence: TGTGCCAGTAGTCAGATGTGGGGAGAGAGCAATCAGCCCCAGCATTTT. It is translated as CASSQMWGESNQPQHF. Full variable domain (missing parts from reference TRBV19 and TRBJ1-5): DGGITQSPKYLFRKEGQNVTLSCEQNLNHDAMYWYRQDPGQGLRLIYYSQIVNDFQKGDIAEGYSVSREKKESFPLTVTSAQKNPTAFYLCASSQMWGESNQPQHFGDGTRLSIL.

V is TRBV7-9 and J is TRBJ1-1, with 8 positions matching TRBD1. The ends lost 3 bases at V and 1 base at J; junction bases unmatched: 1. Germline lookup yields CDR1 SEHNR and CDR2 FQNEAQ (reference sequence). The CDR3 totals 14 residues. The DNA of the CDR3 is TGTGCCAGCAGCTTTCAGGGGGCGAACACTGAAGCTTTCTTT. Amino acids: CASSFQGANTEAFF.

This sequence joins TRBV4-1 and TRBJ2-1; maybe TRBD2 (5 bases). Germline lookup yields CDR1 MGHRA and CDR2 YSYEKL. V lost 4 bases and J lost 0, with 16 bases in between. This CDR3 is built from 17 residues. This CDR3 is CASSPRRSGYSYNEQFF. CDR3 in DNA: TGCGCCAGCAGCCCCCGAAGGTCGGGGTACTCCTACAATGAGCAGTTCTTC.

This chain uses TRBV24-1 with TRBJ2-5, with 10 bases matching TRBD2. This CDR3 contains 17 residues. With 5 bases clipped from V and 5 bases from J, the junction kept 13 bases outside the gene matches. Germline CDR1 is KGHDR and CDR2 is SFDVKD. CDR3 sequence reads: CATSGDWGLAGAETQYF. CDR3 coding DNA: TGTGCCACCAGTGGTGATTGGGGCCTAGCGGGAGCTGAGACCCAGTACTTC.

The chain combines TRBV2 with TRBJ2-1; possible D gene TRBD2, 6 bases. CDR3 length: 14 amino acids. Per the germline V gene, CDR1 is SNHLY and CDR2 is FYNNEI. V lost 6 bases, J lost 2 bases, and 11 bases lay in between. The CDR3 loop reads CASSAGRTYNEQFF. The CDR3 bases are TGTGCCAGCAGCGCGGGAAGGACCTACAATGAGCAGTTCTTC. Combining the CDR3 with reference TRBV2 and TRBJ2-1 gives the whole variable domain EPEVTQTPSHQVTQMGQEVILRCVPISNHLYFYWYRQILGQKVEFLVSFYNNEISEKSEIFDDQFSVERPDGSNFTLKIRSTKLEDSAMYFCASSAGRTYNEQFFGPGTRLTVL.

V and J are TRBV6-6 and TRBJ2-5; 8 nucleotides line up with TRBD1. Germline lookup yields CDR1 MNHNY and CDR2 SVGAGI (reference sequence). The CDR3 length is 16 residues. Trimming at V came to 2 bases and at J to 2 bases, leaving 7 bases not matched to a gene. For the CDR3, the DNA is TGTGCCAGCAGTTACGGACAGGGCCCCCCTCAAGAGACCCAGTACTTC. Residues: CASSYGQGPPQETQYF.

The chain joins TRBV4-1 to TRBJ1-3; D gene ambiguous. The CDR3 loop spans 15 amino acids. The V gene's germline CDR1 is MGHRA and CDR2 YSYEKL. V gave up 4 bases and J gave up 2 bases, with 12 bases separating them. The CDR3 DNA is TGCGCCAGCAGCCCGGGGTTTAGTGCTGGAAACACCATATATTTT. The encoded protein is CASSPGFSAGNTIYF.

The rearrangement joins TRBV7-6 to TRBJ1-2; 8 nucleotides agree with TRBD1. CDR1 SGHVS and CDR2 FNYEAQ come from the germline V gene. Unmatched junction bases numbered 1, after V lost 4 bases and J lost 3 bases. This CDR3 contains 13 residues. The CDR3 is CASSSQGDYGYTF. Written as DNA, the CDR3 is TGTGCCAGCAGCTCACAGGGGGACTATGGCTACACCTTC.

This chain links TRBV9 with TRBJ1-5; 11 bases map to TRBD1. Germline CDR1 and CDR2: SGDLS and YYNGEE. J gave up 0 bases and V 9 bases, and 8 bases lay outside the gene matches. CDR3 size: 16 residues. The CDR3 here is CATRDRGVNSNQPQHF. The CDR3 coding sequence is TGTGCCACCCGGGACAGGGGGGTTAATAGCAATCAGCCCCAGCATTTT.

This clone was observed a handful of times. This chain uses TRBV3-1 (or the pseudogene TRBV3-2) with TRBJ2-7; the match to TRBD2 covers 10 bases. CDR3 length: 15 amino acids. Trimming cost V 4 bases and J 8 bases; bases outside gene matches: 11. Looked up from germline, CDR1 is LGHDT and CDR2 is YNNKEL (reference sequence). CDR3 DNA sequence: TGTGCCAGCAGCCTGGCCGCTAGCGGGAGTAGTCAGCAGTACTTC. As protein: CASSLAASGSSQQYF.

V gene TRBV7-4 combines with J gene TRBJ2-1; TRBD1 might be the D (5 bases). CDR3 size: 16 residues. The ends were cut back, 1 base at V and 7 bases at J, with 17 bases in the middle. Germline values: CDR1 SGHVT, CDR2 SQSDAQ. The CDR3 reads CASSLDSRDNWNEQFF. CDR3 DNA sequence: TGTGCCAGCAGCTTAGATAGCAGGGATAATTGGAATGAGCAGTTCTTC.

The chain joins TRBV5-1 to TRBJ2-1; 11 nucleotides align to TRBD2. The ends lost 2 bases at V and 1 base at J; junction bases unmatched: 2. This CDR3 is 16 amino acids long. In germline, CDR1 is SGHRS, CDR2 YFSETQ. CDR3 in DNA: TGCGCCAGCAGCTTAGCTAGCGGGGGGTCCTACAATGAGCAGTTCTTC. Amino acid sequence: CASSLASGGSYNEQFF.

The V and J genes are TRBV28 and TRBJ1-2; possible D gene TRBD1, 6 bases. Trimming shortened V by 6 bases and J by 7 bases, and 15 bases separated the two germline ends. The CDR3 spans 13 residues. The germline V gene has CDR1 MDHEN and CDR2 SYDVKM. The CDR3 is CASSLRQVSGYTF. CDR3 DNA sequence: TGTGCCAGCAGCCTTAGACAGGTTTCTGGCTACACCTTC.

The chain is built from TRBV30 and TRBJ1-1; 7 nucleotides align to TRBD1. This CDR3 comprises 14 residues. The V segment lost 0 bases and the J segment 5 bases; nucleotides outside the gene matches: 6. Germline V gene sequence: CDR1 GTSNPN, CDR2 SVGIG (reference sequence). The CDR3 reads CAWSVTRGRTEAFF. The CDR3 region has the DNA TGTGCCTGGAGTGTAACCAGGGGGAGAACTGAAGCTTTCTTT.

The V and J genes are TRBV30 and TRBJ2-7; possibly TRBD1 for D (6 bases). Trimming removed 6 bases from V and 7 bases from J, with 25 bases in between. The CDR3 has 15 amino acids. The germline gives CDR1 GTSNPN, CDR2 SVGIG (reference sequence). The CDR3 region has the DNA TGTGCCTGCCTCTCGGGGAAGGGGGTTCGGGGAGAGCAGTACTTC. It translates to CACLSGKGVRGEQYF.

The chain is built from TRBV19 and TRBJ1-2; 8 nucleotides line up with TRBD1. With V trimmed by 6 bases and J by 2 bases, 11 bases remained unmatched. Germline V gives CDR1 LNHDA, CDR2 SQIVND (reference sequence). This CDR3 spans 16 amino acids. The CDR3 nucleotides are TGTGCCAGTAGGAGAAAGGGACAGGACCCGAACTATGGCTACACCTTC. Encoded protein: CASRRKGQDPNYGYTF. Based on the CDR3 plus reference TRBV19 and TRBJ1-2, the full variable domain is DGGITQSPKYLFRKEGQNVTLSCEQNLNHDAMYWYRQDPGQGLRLIYYSQIVNDFQKGDIAEGYSVSREKKESFPLTVTSAQKNPTAFYLCASRRKGQDPNYGYTFGSGTRLTVV.

The genes are TRBV29-1 and TRBJ1-3; D not certain. There are 11 residues in the CDR3. CDR1 SQVTM and CDR2 ANQGSEA come from the germline V gene. Trimming stripped 3 bases from V and 6 bases from J, with 6 bases between. CDR3 loop: CSVDRLNTIYF. The CDR3 nucleotides are TGCAGCGTTGACAGGTTAAACACCATATATTTT.

In its sample, this clone was seen many times. The CDR3 nucleotides are TGTGCCAGTACTACGGCAGGGGGCTCCTACAATGAGCAGTTCTTC. It yields the protein CASTTAGGSYNEQFF. J is TRBJ2-1 and V is TRBV19; the match to TRBD1 covers 7 bases. Per the germline V gene, CDR1 is LNHDA and CDR2 is SQIVND (reference sequence). Trimming at V came to 7 bases and at J to 0 bases, leaving 6 bases not matched to a gene. This CDR3 contains 15 residues. Drawing the rest from reference TRBV19 and TRBJ2-1, the complete variable domain is DGGITQSPKYLFRKEGQNVTLSCEQNLNHDAMYWYRQDPGQGLRLIYYSQIVNDFQKGDIAEGYSVSREKKESFPLTVTSAQKNPTAFYLCASTTAGGSYNEQFFGPGTRLTVL.

J is TRBJ2-3 and V is TRBV4-2; 8 bases are a match to TRBD2. CDR1 and CDR2 (germline): LGHNA, YNFKEQ. The CDR3 is 16 residues long. With V trimmed by 0 bases and J by 2 bases, 4 bases remained unmatched. This CDR3 reads CASSQEAGGFTDTQYF. For the CDR3, the DNA is TGTGCCAGCAGCCAAGAGGCGGGGGGCTTCACAGATACGCAGTATTTT.

The J gene is TRBJ2-7, the V gene TRBV5-6; TRBD2 is a possible D gene (6 bases). Germline V gene lookup returns CDR1 SGHDT and CDR2 YYEEEE. The CDR3 is 13 amino acids. The ends were cut back, 1 base at V and 3 bases at J, with 8 bases in the middle. DNA for the CDR3: TGTGCCAGCAGCTTGTTCGGGGGCTACGAGCAGTACTTC. It specifies CASSLFGGYEQYF.

The chain uses TRBV6-5 and TRBJ1-2; D remains unclear. CDR1 is MNHEY, CDR2 SVGAGI, per germline. The CDR3 totals 15 residues. Trimming pared 1 base from V and 1 base from J, leaving 10 bases between. CDR3 protein: CASSYFRSHNYGYTF. For the CDR3, the DNA is TGTGCCAGCAGTTACTTCAGAAGTCATAACTATGGCTACACCTTC.

The V call is TRBV6-2 or TRBV6-3, the J call TRBJ2-5; a possible D gene is TRBD1 (6 bases). Germline-derived CDR1 and CDR2 are MNHEY and SVGEGT. This CDR3 region has 15 residues. V was shortened by 5 bases and J by 2 bases, with 15 bases between the two germline ends. The CDR3 spells CASSKKRQAQETQYF. CDR3 bases: TGTGCCAGCAGTAAGAAGCGACAGGCTCAAGAGACCCAGTACTTC.

This chain uses TRBV5-1 with TRBJ1-6, with 7 bases aligning to TRBD1. The V gene's germline CDR1 is SGHRS and CDR2 YFSETQ. The CDR3 extends over 14 amino acids. V was clipped by 0 bases and J by 9 bases; unmatched bases: 3. CDR3: CASSLGQGVSPLHF. The CDR3 region has the DNA TGCGCCAGCAGCTTGGGACAGGGAGTTTCACCCCTCCACTTT.

The chain has TRBV7-9 and TRBJ2-2, with 8 bases identical to TRBD2. The germline CDR1 and CDR2 sequences are SEHNR and FQNEAQ (reference sequence). The CDR3 runs to 16 residues. The junction had 2 bases not matched to a gene; V was cut back by 1 base and J by 1 base. The CDR3 DNA follows: TGTGCCAGCAGCTTAGGGGGGACTAGGAACACCGGGGAGCTGTTTTTT. Protein product: CASSLGGTRNTGELFF. Filled out from reference TRBV7-9 and TRBJ2-2, the complete variable domain reads DTGVSQNPRHKITKRGQNVTFRCDPISEHNRLYWYRQTLGQGPEFLTYFQNEAQLEKSRLLSDRFSAERPKGSFSTLEIQRTEQGDSAMYLCASSLGGTRNTGELFFGEGSRLTVL.